This T cell receptor beta chain originates from a study of beta chain features in type 1 diabetes. Study findings and constraints: Lower insertion and higher deletion counts appeared at VDJ junctions in type 1 diabetes patients.

This clone was counted between two and nine times. Its antigen is as yet unknown. The authors reverse transcribed all of the isolated RNA, so sequencing captured expressed TCRB transcripts. Naive, central memory and regulatory T cell samples produced a mean of about 3.5 million reads. TCRdb's copy holds only in-frame clones and misses some; the assay was immunoSEQ multiplex PCR. The sample records about 230,000 clones, over 7.5% being singletons. CDR1 LNHNV and CDR2 YYDKDF come from the germline V gene (reference sequence). Trimming removed 2 bases from V and 3 bases from J, with 3 bases in between. The CDR3 extends over 12 amino acids.

The J gene is TRBJ2-3, the V gene TRBV15, with no clear D. This TCR came from a woman between 18 and 29 years old in good health. The sequenced sample was naive CD4+ T cells from blood. The CDR3 loop reads CATSRQTDTQYF. Here the CDR3 DNA reads TGTGCCACCAGCAGACAAACAGATACGCAGTATTTT.